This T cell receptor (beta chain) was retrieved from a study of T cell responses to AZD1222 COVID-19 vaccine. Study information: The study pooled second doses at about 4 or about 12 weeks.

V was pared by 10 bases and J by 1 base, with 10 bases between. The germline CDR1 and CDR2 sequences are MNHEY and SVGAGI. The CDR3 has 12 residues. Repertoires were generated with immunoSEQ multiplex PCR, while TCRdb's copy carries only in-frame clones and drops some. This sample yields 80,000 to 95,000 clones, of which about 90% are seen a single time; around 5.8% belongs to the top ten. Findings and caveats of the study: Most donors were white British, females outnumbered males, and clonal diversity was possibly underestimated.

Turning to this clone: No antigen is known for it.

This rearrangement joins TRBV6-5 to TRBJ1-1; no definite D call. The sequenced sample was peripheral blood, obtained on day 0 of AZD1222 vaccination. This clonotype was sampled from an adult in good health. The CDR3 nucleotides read TGTGCCACCACTTGGAGGAACACTGAAGCTTTCTTT. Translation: CATTWRNTEAFF.